The 14 T cell receptor beta chains presented below share a single source sample, sequenced in a study of blood T cells in healthy people across ages. A second PCR of 7 to 11 cycles used a sample-barcoded 5' primer and a J-beta primer mix. One entry per CDR3 protein results from TCRdb running MiXCR on the 5' RACE reads. The sample contains approximately 800,000 distinct CDR3 sequences, roughly three fifths of which appear only once. The sequenced sample was blood. The receptors shown here come from a man aged 40-49 years in good health.

V and J are TRBV25-1 and TRBJ2-3, with TRBD1 identical over 10 bases. V shed 8 bases, J shed 4 bases, and the junction held 6 bases outside the gene matches. Germline-derived CDR1 and CDR2 are MGHDK and SYGVNS. The CDR3 contains 14 residues. The CDR3 reads CASEDRGPSDTQYF. The CDR3 nucleotides are TGTGCCAGCGAAGACAGGGGGCCCTCAGATACGCAGTATTTT. Based on the CDR3 plus reference TRBV25-1 and TRBJ2-3, the full variable domain is EADIYQTPRYLVIGTGKKITLECSQTMGHDKMYWYQQDPGMELHLIHYSYGVNSTEKGDLSSESTVSRIRTEHFPLTLESARPSHTSQYLCASEDRGPSDTQYFGPGTRLTVL.

The chain has TRBV14 and TRBJ2-7, with D possibly TRBD1 on 5 matching bases. The germline V and J ends were trimmed by 0 bases and 7 bases, with 10 bases remaining between them. The CDR3 sequence is 13 residues long. Germline V gene lookup returns CDR1 SGHDN and CDR2 FVKESK. This CDR3 is CASSQERQGEQYF. In nucleotides, the CDR3 is TGTGCCAGCAGCCAAGAGAGGCAGGGAGAGCAGTACTTC.

This clonotype was seen only a few times. One end of the junction does not line up with germline, which may come from a read error. The rearrangement uses TRBV6-1 and TRBJ1-2; D unresolved. The CDR3 totals 15 residues. Germline values: CDR1 MNHNS, CDR2 SASEGT. The CDR3 DNA reads TGTGCCAGCAGAGAAGTTCCCACCACCTTATATGGCTACACCTTC. Protein sequence: CASREVPTTLYGYTF.

The chain is built from TRBV27 and TRBJ1-2; D perhaps matches TRBD1 (6 bases). The ends were cut back, 4 bases at V and 5 bases at J, with 11 bases in the middle. The germline V gene encodes CDR1 MNHEY and CDR2 SMNVEV (reference sequence). There are 13 residues in the CDR3. The CDR3 spells CASSSGTPYGYTF. In DNA form, the CDR3 reads TGTGCCAGCAGTTCCGGGACACCTTATGGCTACACCTTC.

The chain employs TRBV7-2 and TRBJ1-2, with 11 bases that match TRBD1. Germline trimming cut 6 bases from V and 6 bases from J; bases unmatched to any gene: 6. The germline CDR1 and CDR2 sequences are SGHTA and FQGNSA. This CDR3 spans 14 amino acids. This chain's CDR3 is CASSPDRGRNGYTF. The CDR3, as DNA: TGTGCCAGCAGTCCGGACAGGGGGCGCAATGGCTACACCTTC. The full variable domain, rest sourced from reference TRBV7-2 and TRBJ1-2, is GAGVSQSPSNKVTEKGKDVELRCDPISGHTALYWYRQSLGQGLEFLIYFQGNSAPDKSGLPSDRFSAERTGGSVSTLTIQRTQQEDSAVYLCASSPDRGRNGYTFGSGTRLTVV.

CDR3 in DNA: TGTGCCAGCAGCCTCCTACCCGGGACTAGCGGGAGCTCCTACGAGCAGTACTTC. Translation: CASSLLPGTSGSSYEQYF. The V call is TRBV9, the J call TRBJ2-7; 14 nucleotides line up with TRBD2. Germline V gene sequence: CDR1 SGDLS, CDR2 YYNGEE. With 4 bases clipped from V and 0 bases from J, the junction kept 9 bases outside the gene matches. The CDR3 totals 18 residues.

This clonotype was seen a handful of times. The rearrangement joins TRBV7-9 to TRBJ1-4, with unresolved D. The germline V gene has CDR1 SEHNR and CDR2 FQNEAQ (reference sequence). The V end was cut by 5 bases, the J end by 4 bases, with 17 bases between. This CDR3 contains 16 residues. In DNA form, the CDR3 reads TGTGCCAGCAGCACCTTCGACCGATACTTTAATGAAAAACTGTTTTTT. It yields the protein CASSTFDRYFNEKLFF.

The genes are TRBV6-1 and TRBJ2-3, with TRBD2 as a possible D gene (5 bases). Trimming removed 0 bases from V and 3 bases from J, with 10 bases in between. CDR1 MNHNS and CDR2 SASEGT come from the germline V gene. The CDR3 is 15 amino acids. The CDR3 DNA reads as TGTGCCAGCAGTGAAGCAGGGTCGGGGACAGATACGCAGTATTTT. This encodes CASSEAGSGTDTQYF.

The chain carries TRBV4-1 and TRBJ2-1, with D tentatively TRBD2 (6 bases). The length of the CDR3 is 16 residues. From germline, CDR1 is MGHRA and CDR2 YSYEKL. Trimming pared 1 base from V and 6 bases from J, leaving 16 bases between. CDR3 in amino acids: CASSQVISSALNEQFF. In nucleotides, the CDR3 is TGCGCCAGCAGCCAAGTGATTTCTAGCGCACTCAATGAGCAGTTCTTC.

The CDR3 region is CSASATHKPQGPLGGYTF. CDR3 bases: TGCAGTGCTAGTGCGACCCATAAACCACAGGGGCCGCTCGGGGGCTACACCTTC. The chain links TRBV20-1 to TRBJ1-2; 7 positions agree with TRBD1. This CDR3 has 18 amino acids. With 3 bases clipped from V and 8 bases from J, the junction kept 24 bases outside the gene matches. The germline gives CDR1 DFQATT, CDR2 SNEGSKA (reference sequence).

V gene TRBV6-1 combines with J gene TRBJ2-3; D is unresolved. From germline, CDR1 is MNHNS and CDR2 SASEGT. This CDR3 spans 13 amino acids. V gave up 11 bases and J gave up 0 bases, with 12 bases separating them. The CDR3 DNA reads as TGTGCCGCCTGGCCCCAGAGCACAGATACGCAGTATTTT. Encoded protein: CAAWPQSTDTQYF.

This clonotype appeared once. The chain couples TRBV12-3 or TRBV12-4 to TRBJ2-7; 7 positions match TRBD2. The CDR3 covers 16 residues. V shed 6 bases, J shed 2 bases, and the junction held 13 bases outside the gene matches. CDR3 bases: TGTGCCAGCAGCTTGGCAATGGGGAGGGCTCCCTACGAGCAGTACTTC. Encoded protein: CASSLAMGRAPYEQYF.

This chain links TRBV29-1 with TRBJ1-1; 7 bases line up with TRBD1. Per the germline V gene, CDR1 is SQVTM and CDR2 is ANQGSEA. The CDR3 is made up of 14 amino acids. The ends lost 6 bases at V and 1 base at J; junction bases unmatched: 8. For the CDR3, the DNA is TGCAGCGTCCTTTCGACAGGGTCGAACACTGAAGCTTTCTTT. As protein: CSVLSTGSNTEAFF.

The J gene is TRBJ1-1, the V gene TRBV20-1; D is uncertain. Germline V gene data show CDR1 as DFQATT and CDR2 as SNEGSKA (reference sequence). The CDR3 loop spans 14 amino acids. Trimming shortened V by 4 bases and J by 0 bases, and 12 bases separated the two germline ends. CDR3: CSATLEGMNTEAFF. Here the CDR3 DNA reads TGCAGTGCTACCCTTGAGGGTATGAACACTGAAGCTTTCTTT.